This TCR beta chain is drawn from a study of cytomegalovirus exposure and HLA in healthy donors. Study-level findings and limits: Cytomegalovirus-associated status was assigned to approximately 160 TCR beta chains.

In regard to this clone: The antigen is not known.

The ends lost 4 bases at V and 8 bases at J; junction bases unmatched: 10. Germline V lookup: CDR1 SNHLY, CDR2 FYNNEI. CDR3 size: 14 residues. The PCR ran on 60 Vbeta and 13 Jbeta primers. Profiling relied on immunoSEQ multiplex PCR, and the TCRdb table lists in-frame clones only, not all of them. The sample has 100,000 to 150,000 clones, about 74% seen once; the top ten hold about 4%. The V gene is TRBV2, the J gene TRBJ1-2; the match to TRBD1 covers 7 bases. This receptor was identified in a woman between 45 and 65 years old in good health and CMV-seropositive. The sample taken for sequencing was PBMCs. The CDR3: CASSGGTATTGYTF. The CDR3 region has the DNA TGTGCCAGCAGTGGGGGGACAGCGACAACCGGCTACACCTTC.